This T cell receptor beta chain was recorded in a study of T cell changes during pregnancy in multiple sclerosis. Using immunoSEQ multiplex PCR, the repertoire was profiled, and TCRdb retains in-frame clones only, with some absent. The sample yields tens of thousands of clones, roughly 94% seen once. This CDR3 spans 14 amino acids. Germline CDR1 SGHDT, CDR2 YYEEEE. Trimming at V came to 4 bases and at J to 2 bases, leaving 4 bases not matched to a gene. This sample comprised peripheral blood, obtained in the first trimester of pregnancy. The receptor was isolated from a female donor in good health, enrolled as a control in a pregnancy study. The rearrangement links TRBV5-6 to TRBJ2-3; TRBD2 agrees at 7 bases. The CDR3 DNA reads TGTGCCAGCAGCGTCGGACTAGACACAGATACGCAGTATTTT. Translating gives CASSVGLDTDTQYF. The entire variable domain, with the rest obtained from reference TRBV5-6 and TRBJ2-3, is as follows: DAGVTQSPTHLIKTRGQQVTLRCSPKSGHDTVSWYQQALGQGPQFIFQYYEEEERQRGNFPDRFSGHQFPNYSSELNVNALLLGDSALYLCASSVGLDTDTQYFGPGTRLTVL.